This T cell receptor beta chain emerged from a study of technical replicates of blood from a handful of donors. Note on this clone: This same CDR3 is encoded by further DNA sequences in the sample.

Looked up from germline, CDR1 is MNHEY and CDR2 is SVGAGI. This CDR3 has 14 amino acids. Trimming left V 6 bases short and J 3 bases short, with 12 bases between. Method: immunoSEQ multiplex PCR; TCRdb's copy keeps in-frame clones and lacks some. The repertoire has about 84,000 clones, about 92% of them found once; the top ten carry about 0.23%. The material sequenced was T cells isolated from PBMCs. The V gene is TRBV6-5, the J gene TRBJ1-5; TRBD1 might be the D (5 bases). This sequence originates from a human donor in good health. CDR3 bases: TGTGCCAGCAGAACGGGGGATGTCAATCAGCCCCAGCATTTT. The encoded protein is CASRTGDVNQPQHF.